The 31 T cell receptor beta chains given below trace back to one sample, sequenced in a study of blood T cell repertoires in COVID-19. Repertoires were generated with immunoSEQ multiplex PCR, while TCRdb's copy carries only in-frame clones and drops some. The data hold about 120,000 clones, with less than 75% observed a single time. Input material: peripheral blood. These receptors were obtained from a human donor with acute or convalescent COVID-19. The donor label of this sample is uncertain.

This clone appeared a few times. V gene TRBV5-8 combines with J gene TRBJ1-2; a possible D gene is TRBD1 (5 bases). The CDR3 totals 13 residues. CDR1 and CDR2 (germline): SGHTS, YDEGEE. V shed 3 bases and J shed 7 bases, with 13 bases lying between them. CDR3 in amino acids: CASSSIWTSGYTF. As DNA, the CDR3 is TGTGCCAGCAGCTCCATATGGACAAGTGGCTACACCTTC.

The chain links TRBV10-2 to TRBJ1-2, with 7 nucleotides matching TRBD1. The V and J ends lost 0 bases and 4 bases, in that order; junction bases with no gene match: 5. CDR1 and CDR2 from the germline V gene are WSHSY and SAAADI. This CDR3 region has 15 residues. CDR3 sequence: CASSESQGLGYGYTF. In DNA, the CDR3 is TGCGCCAGCAGTGAGTCACAGGGGTTGGGCTATGGCTACACCTTC.

This clone was seen a few times. V gene TRBV5-6 combines with J gene TRBJ1-6; 9 bases are shared with TRBD1. In germline, CDR1 is SGHDT, CDR2 YYEEEE. Trimming removed 4 bases from V and 6 bases from J; junction bases left unmatched: 2. CDR3 length: 14 amino acids. The DNA of the CDR3 is TGTGCCAGCAGCCGGACAGGGGTTAATTCACCCCTCCACTTT. It yields the protein CASSRTGVNSPLHF.

The rearrangement uses TRBV7-9 and TRBJ2-3; no clear D. CDR3 length: 13 residues. Germline V lookup: CDR1 SEHNR, CDR2 FQNEAQ (reference sequence). Trimming left V 10 bases short and J 1 base short, with 12 bases between. The CDR3 is CAINRRRTDTQYF. The CDR3, as DNA: TGTGCCATAAACAGAAGACGCACAGATACGCAGTATTTT.

The count of this clone is one. This chain connects TRBV7-9 to TRBJ2-2; 8 bases fit TRBD2. Germline V gene data show CDR1 as SEHNR and CDR2 as FQNEAQ (reference sequence). Trimming took 5 bases from V and 0 from J; bases not matched to a gene: 8. The CDR3 runs 17 residues. CDR3 coding DNA: TGTGCCAGCAGCATTAAGGGACTAGTCTCGAACACCGGGGAGCTGTTTTTT. This sequence encodes CASSIKGLVSNTGELFF.

This chain connects TRBV7-9 to TRBJ2-5, with 7 bases that match TRBD2. In germline, CDR1 is SEHNR, CDR2 FQNEAQ (reference sequence). J lost 2 bases, V lost 1 base, and 4 bases had no gene match. The CDR3 consists of 15 residues. CDR3 residues: CASSLVKLAQETQYF. CDR3 DNA: TGTGCCAGCAGCTTAGTAAAACTAGCGCAAGAGACCCAGTACTTC.

The chain carries TRBV29-1 and TRBJ2-4; possibly TRBD1 for D (5 bases). V lost 4 bases and J lost 11, with 15 bases in between. Looked up from germline, CDR1 is SQVTM and CDR2 is ANQGSEA. The CDR3 covers 12 residues. The CDR3 bases are TGCAGCGTTGCGCAGCCCCAAGGGGTTCAGTACTTC. Translating gives CSVAQPQGVQYF.

For the CDR3, the DNA is TGTGCCAGCAGCTTGGGCGGAAACAGGATGAACACTGAAGCTTTCTTT. It yields the protein CASSLGGNRMNTEAFF. J is TRBJ1-1 and V is TRBV5-4; a weak D match, TRBD1 (5 bases). The germline CDR1 and CDR2 sequences are SGHNT and YYREEE (reference sequence). Trimming cost V 0 bases and J 0 bases, with 12 bases left between them. The CDR3 covers 16 residues.

The V gene is TRBV28, the J gene TRBJ1-2; D is perhaps TRBD1 (5 bases). This CDR3 comprises 14 residues. Germline assignment: CDR1 MDHEN and CDR2 SYDVKM. V was pared by 2 bases and J by 8 bases, with 15 bases between. CDR3 loop: CASSLRRGSRGYTF. In nucleotides, the CDR3 is TGTGCCAGCAGTTTACGGCGGGGGAGTAGAGGCTACACCTTC.

V gene TRBV27 combines with J gene TRBJ1-1; 7 bases map to TRBD1. The germline V gene encodes CDR1 MNHEY and CDR2 SMNVEV (reference sequence). The CDR3 contains 15 residues. The trim removed 0 bases at V and 3 bases at J, leaving 4 bases unmatched. In DNA, the CDR3 is TGTGCCAGCAGTTTATCTTCCAGGGGGGACACTGAAGCTTTCTTT. It specifies CASSLSSRGDTEAFF.

The chain couples TRBV2 to TRBJ1-5; a possible D gene is TRBD1 (5 bases). This CDR3 spans 16 amino acids. Germline V gene sequence: CDR1 SNHLY, CDR2 FYNNEI. V was shortened by 4 bases and J by 0 bases, with 13 bases between the two germline ends. The CDR3 DNA is TGTGCCAGCAGTGTAGGCAGGGTGGGTAGCAATCAGCCCCAGCATTTT. It codes for CASSVGRVGSNQPQHF.

This clone came up a few times. This chain links TRBV4-1 with TRBJ2-7; D ambiguous. Germline V gives CDR1 MGHRA, CDR2 YSYEKL. CDR3 length: 16 amino acids. Deletions cut 0 bases from V and 3 bases from J, with 15 bases between. The CDR3 loop is CASSQDPLARGYEQYF. The DNA for the CDR3 is TGCGCCAGCAGCCAAGACCCCCTGGCAAGAGGCTACGAGCAGTACTTC.

This rearrangement joins TRBV7-6 to TRBJ1-4, with D possibly matching TRBD1 (6 bases). This CDR3 is built from 16 residues. V was clipped by 5 bases and J by 4 bases, with 17 bases between them. Germline CDR1 reads SGHVS; CDR2 reads FNYEAQ. The CDR3 region is CASSPAQQGYNEKLFF. CDR3 bases: TGTGCCAGCAGCCCAGCTCAACAGGGATATAATGAAAAACTGTTTTTT.

Note on this clone: This CDR3 is also generated by other DNA sequences in the sample. This chain uses TRBV6-5 with TRBJ1-1; 8 bases are shared with TRBD1. J was trimmed by 8 bases and V by 6 bases; bases with no gene match: 2. Germline-derived CDR1 and CDR2 are MNHEY and SVGAGI. The CDR3 totals 11 residues. For the CDR3, the DNA is TGTGCCAGCAGCAGACAGGGGGAAGCTTTCTTT. Translation: CASSRQGEAFF.

The V gene is TRBV12-3 or TRBV12-4, the J gene TRBJ1-1; maybe TRBD1 (6 bases). V gave up 7 bases and J gave up 8 bases, with 17 bases separating them. The CDR3 runs 13 residues. CDR3 DNA: TGTGCCAGCAATAGGGGACAAAAACAAGAAGCTTTCTTT. It specifies CASNRGQKQEAFF.

This chain links TRBV7-2 with TRBJ1-2; tentative D call: TRBD1 (5 bases). Germline V gene data show CDR1 as SGHTA and CDR2 as FQGNSA. There are 13 residues in the CDR3. V lost 5 bases and J lost 5, with 12 bases in between. The CDR3 sequence: CASSPDSLYGYTF. The CDR3 DNA sequence: TGTGCCAGCAGCCCCGACAGCCTTTATGGCTACACCTTC.

The chain recombines TRBV13 with TRBJ2-2; D might be TRBD1 (6 bases). Trimming took off 3 bases at V and 5 bases at J, with 16 bases between the two ends. CDR1 and CDR2 (germline): PRHDT, FYEKMQ (reference sequence). This CDR3 region has 16 residues. This CDR3 is CASSFPWGQQTGELFF. In DNA form, the CDR3 reads TGTGCCAGCAGCTTTCCATGGGGGCAGCAAACCGGGGAGCTGTTTTTT. Complete variable domain (other parts from reference TRBV13 and TRBJ2-2): AAGVIQSPRHLIKEKRETATLKCYPIPRHDTVYWYQQGPGQDPQFLISFYEKMQSDKGSIPDRFSAQQFSDYHSELNMSSLELGDSALYFCASSFPWGQQTGELFFGEGSRLTVL.

Written as DNA, the CDR3 is TGTGCCAGCAGCACGGCTAGCGGGGGGTCAGATACGCAGTATTTT. Translated: CASSTASGGSDTQYF. The J gene is TRBJ2-3, the V gene TRBV5-4, with TRBD2 matching over 11 bases. This CDR3 spans 15 amino acids. V was pared by 4 bases and J by 4 bases, with 5 bases of the junction left unmatched. Per germline, CDR1 SGHNT and CDR2 YYREEE (reference sequence).

This chain links TRBV5-1 with TRBJ2-3, with 7 bases aligning to TRBD2. Germline CDR1 SGHRS, CDR2 YFSETQ. The V segment lost 0 bases and the J segment 4 bases; nucleotides outside the gene matches: 11. This CDR3 comprises 17 residues. The CDR3 DNA is TGCGCCAGCAGCTTGGGGGCCGGGACTACATTCGCAGATACGCAGTATTTT. It is translated as CASSLGAGTTFADTQYF. Using reference TRBV5-1 and TRBJ2-3 for the parts outside the CDR3, the full variable domain is KAGVTQTPRYLIKTRGQQVTLSCSPISGHRSVSWYQQTPGQGLQFLFEYFSETQRNKGNFPGRFSGRQFSNSRSEMNVSTLELGDSALYLCASSLGAGTTFADTQYFGPGTRLTVL.

This chain links TRBV30 with TRBJ1-4; 8 bases are shared with TRBD1. Germline CDR1 is GTSNPN and CDR2 is SVGIG (reference sequence). The CDR3 loop spans 15 amino acids. The ends lost 2 bases at V and 5 bases at J; junction bases unmatched: 7. CDR3 loop: CAWSRRQGQNEKLFF. The CDR3 DNA sequence: TGTGCCTGGAGTAGAAGACAGGGGCAGAATGAAAAACTGTTTTTT.

Here the CDR3 reads CASSLTGAPTDTQYF. CDR3 bases: TGTGCCAGCAGCTTGACAGGGGCACCCACAGATACGCAGTATTTT. This rearrangement joins TRBV5-5 to TRBJ2-3; 7 bases map to TRBD1. The germline V gene has CDR1 SGHKS and CDR2 YYEKEE (reference sequence). The CDR3 has 15 residues. V gave up 1 base and J gave up 2 bases; unmatched junction bases: 4.

The chain combines TRBV7-9 with TRBJ2-7, with D hard to call. Germline CDR1 SEHNR, CDR2 FQNEAQ (reference sequence). The CDR3 has 14 residues. V dropped 0 bases and J dropped 8 bases, with 14 bases sitting between them. CDR3 sequence reads: CASSLAGVQLKQYF. The CDR3 nucleotides are TGTGCCAGCAGCTTAGCAGGTGTACAGTTAAAGCAGTACTTC. The variable domain in full, with the rest retrieved from reference TRBV7-9 and TRBJ2-7, is DTGVSQNPRHKITKRGQNVTFRCDPISEHNRLYWYRQTLGQGPEFLTYFQNEAQLEKSRLLSDRFSAERPKGSFSTLEIQRTEQGDSAMYLCASSLAGVQLKQYFGPGTRLTVT.

V and J are TRBV3-1 (or the pseudogene TRBV3-2) and TRBJ1-2; 8 bases are shared with TRBD1. Germline assignment: CDR1 LGHDT and CDR2 YNNKEL (reference sequence). CDR3 length: 16 amino acids. Germline trimming cut 1 base from V and 3 bases from J; bases unmatched to any gene: 7. The CDR3 region has the DNA TGTGCCAGCAGCCAAGCCCGACAGGGGACGGACTATGGCTACACCTTC. Its protein product is CASSQARQGTDYGYTF.

To note about this clone: A much larger clone sits a single nucleotide away, making a read error possible. The chain is built from TRBV12-3 or TRBV12-4 and TRBJ1-6; TRBD1 is a possible D gene (5 bases). The CDR3 sequence is 13 residues long. The V end lost 6 bases, the J end lost 8 bases, and 11 bases lay between the germline ends. CDR3 nucleotides: TGTGCCAGCAGGAACAGGAGGGATTCACCCCTCCACTTT. Protein product: CASRNRRDSPLHF.

The chain has TRBV7-9 and TRBJ1-4; 9 positions match TRBD1. V gave up 0 bases and J gave up 4 bases; unmatched junction bases: 0. Per the germline V gene, CDR1 is SEHNR and CDR2 is FQNEAQ (reference sequence). The CDR3 extends over 15 amino acids. CDR3 bases: TGTGCCAGCAGCTTAGCGACAGGGGGTAATGAAAAACTGTTTTTT. Translating it yields CASSLATGGNEKLFF.

This clone was picked up a small number of times. This sequence joins TRBV10-1 and TRBJ1-1, with a weak D call TRBD1 (6 bases). V dropped 6 bases and J dropped 0 bases, with 11 bases sitting between them. Germline assignment: CDR1 WNHNN and CDR2 SYGVQD (reference sequence). CDR3 length: 14 residues. CDR3 nucleotides: TGCGCCAGCAGCGCAGGACAGTTGAACACTGAAGCTTTCTTT. This encodes CASSAGQLNTEAFF.

The rearrangement joins TRBV11-2 to TRBJ1-4; no definite D call. This CDR3 has 17 residues. CDR1 is SGHAT, CDR2 FQNNGV, per germline. Trimming removed 1 base at V and 4 bases at J, with 16 bases between. In DNA, the CDR3 is TGTGCCAGCAGCTTAGTTGGAGCGCCCGGTCTTAATGAAAAACTGTTTTTT. Translation: CASSLVGAPGLNEKLFF. Based on the CDR3 plus reference TRBV11-2 and TRBJ1-4, the full variable domain is EAGVAQSPRYKIIEKRQSVAFWCNPISGHATLYWYQQILGQGPKLLIQFQNNGVVDDSQLPKDRFSAERLKGVDSTLKIQPAKLEDSAVYLCASSLVGAPGLNEKLFFGSGTQLSVL.

This rearrangement joins TRBV3-1 (or the pseudogene TRBV3-2) to TRBJ2-5; D gene unclear. The germline V and J ends were trimmed by 6 bases and 1 base, with 6 bases remaining between them. This CDR3 is 12 amino acids long. Germline lookup yields CDR1 LGHDT and CDR2 YNNKEL (reference sequence). The CDR3 here is CASSAVQETQYF. CDR3 DNA sequence: TGTGCCAGCAGTGCGGTCCAAGAGACCCAGTACTTC.

This chain connects TRBV19 to TRBJ1-2; D ambiguous. The CDR3 consists of 15 residues. Germline CDR1 is LNHDA and CDR2 is SQIVND (reference sequence). V was trimmed by 5 bases and J by 2 bases, leaving 15 bases between them. CDR3 coding DNA: TGTGCCAGTAGTCGATCCTTCGGGGAGAACTATGGCTACACCTTC. Its translation is CASSRSFGENYGYTF.

The V call is TRBV2, the J call TRBJ1-5; D ambiguous. V was shortened by 6 bases and J by 6 bases, with 9 bases between the two germline ends. This CDR3 has 12 residues. From germline, CDR1 is SNHLY and CDR2 FYNNEI. The CDR3 DNA reads TGTGCCAGCAGAATGGGGAGTCAGCCCCAGCATTTT. It yields the protein CASRMGSQPQHF.

This clone was observed a handful of times. The chain is built from TRBV10-2 and TRBJ1-3; D is undetermined. The CDR3 is made up of 13 amino acids. CDR1 and CDR2 from the germline V gene are WSHSY and SAAADI. V was shortened by 7 bases and J by 9 bases, with 16 bases between the two germline ends. CDR3 DNA: TGCGCCAGCACCGGTCGACCGGGAGGCACCATATATTTT. Protein sequence: CASTGRPGGTIYF.